Below, one T cell receptor beta chain is given with its context. The CDR3 runs 15 residues. The germline CDR1 and CDR2 sequences are GTSNPN and SVGIG (reference sequence). Trimming removed 2 bases from V and 2 bases from J; junction bases left unmatched: 6. The entry originates in a study of cytomegalovirus exposure and HLA in healthy donors. 13 Jbeta primers and 60 Vbeta primers were used for the PCR. Assay used: immunoSEQ multiplex PCR; TCRdb lists only in-frame clones, some missing. In the table there are some 180,000 clones, about 10% of which are singletons. Specimen: PBMCs. The clonotype was recovered from a woman in her twenties or thirties in good health and CMV-seropositive. The chain uses TRBV30 and TRBJ2-1; 7 nucleotides align to TRBD2. CDR3 sequence reads: CAWSSGTGTYNEQFF. CDR3 nucleotides: TGTGCCTGGAGTAGCGGGACTGGTACCTACAATGAGCAGTTCTTC.